These T cell receptor beta chains were read from a single sample in a study of CD8+ T cells in alopecia areata. TCRdb keeps only in-frame clones here, not all; method: immunoSEQ multiplex PCR. Of 200,000 to 250,000 clones listed, about 50% are singletons. The sample consisted of CD4+ T cells sorted from blood, taken at week 4, from a patient treated with tofacitinib. The receptors were gathered from a human donor with alopecia areata. The CDR3 runs from the conserved cysteine through the conserved F or W. The order of the fields is V gene, D gene, clone size, J gene, CDR3 DNA, CDR3 protein. D genes are given only for firm matches. Rows give clone size only sometimes, using once, few, many, or a class for an expanded clone.

>TRBV2|TRBD1|NA|TRBJ1-5
TGTGCCAGCAGGGACAGGGGCAGTCAGCCCCAGCATTTT
CASRDRGSQPQHF
>TRBV30|NA|NA|TRBJ1-1
TGTGCCTTGACACCGGGGGCGGGAATGAACACTGAAGCTTTCTTT
CALTPGAGMNTEAFF
>TRBV7-2|TRBD2|NA|TRBJ2-7
TGTGCCAGCAGCCCGCGGGGGGGCCGGTTCCACGAGCAGTACTTC
CASSPRGGRFHEQYF
>TRBV5-6|TRBD1|NA|TRBJ2-1
TGTGCCAGCAGCCGGACAGGGGGACCCTACAATGAGCAGTTCTTC
CASSRTGGPYNEQFF
>TRBV30|NA|NA|TRBJ1-1
TGTGCCTGGTACCCAGGGACTGCCATGAACACTGAAGCTTTCTTT
CAWYPGTAMNTEAFF
>TRBV2|TRBD2|once|TRBJ2-5
TGTGCCAGCAAAGTCGCGCTAGCGGGGCAAGAGACCCAGTACTTC
CASKVALAGQETQYF
>TRBV30|TRBD1|NA|TRBJ2-7
TGTGCCTGGAGTGTAGGGGACAGCTCCTACGAGCAGTACTTC
CAWSVGDSSYEQYF
>TRBV29-1|NA|NA|TRBJ2-7
TGCAGCATGAGGACGGTCTCCTACGAGCAGTACTTC
CSMRTVSYEQYF
>TRBV27|NA|NA|TRBJ1-2
TGTGCCAGCAGCCCCTACATGTGGGACCAAGCTAACTATGGCTACACCTTC
CASSPYMWDQANYGYTF
>TRBV29-1|TRBD1|NA|TRBJ1-2
TGCAGCGTTGGGGCTTCAGGGGGCGCCTATGGCTACACCTTC
CSVGASGGAYGYTF
>TRBV19|TRBD2|NA|TRBJ2-2
TGTGCCAGTAGTATCCTCCCGGGGGGGCTCACCGGGGAGCTGTTTTTT
CASSILPGGLTGELFF
>TRBV11-2|NA|NA|TRBJ1-5
TGTGCCAGCAGCTTAGATTTGGCGGATCAGCCCCAGCATTTT
CASSLDLADQPQHF
>TRBV6-6|TRBD1|NA|TRBJ2-2
TGTGCCAGCAGGCTGGGACAGCACACCGGGGAGCTGTTTTTT
CASRLGQHTGELFF
>TRBV30|NA|NA|TRBJ2-2
TGTGCCTGGAGTGGTCTAGGAGGTACCGGGGAGCTGTTTTTT
CAWSGLGGTGELFF
>TRBV2|TRBD1|once|TRBJ1-2
TGTGCCAGCAGAGATATCGGACAGGGCACCTATGGCTACACCTTC
CASRDIGQGTYGYTF
>TRBV27|TRBD1|NA|TRBJ1-2
TGTGCCAGCAGTTTCGGACAGGGCTATGGCTACACCTTC
CASSFGQGYGYTF
>TRBV30|TRBD1|NA|TRBJ1-5
TGTGCCTGGAGCCAGGGGGCTTATAGCAATCAGCCCCAGCATTTT
CAWSQGAYSNQPQHF
>TRBV29-1|TRBD2|NA|TRBJ2-1
TGCAGCGTTGATCGGCGGGGGACCTACAATGAGCAGTTCTTC
CSVDRRGTYNEQFF
>TRBV7-2|NA|NA|TRBJ2-7
TGTGCCAGCAGCTTAGCCCCCACCTTCTACGAGCAGTACTTC
CASSLAPTFYEQYF
>TRBV6-1|NA|many|TRBJ1-2
TGTGCCAGCAGTGACAGGATTTATGGCTACACCTTC
CASSDRIYGYTF
>TRBV7-8|NA|few|TRBJ2-1
TGTGCCAGCAGTCCGACTAGTTCCCACAATGAGCAGTTCTTC
CASSPTSSHNEQFF
>TRBV10-3|TRBD2|few|TRBJ2-7
TGTGCCATCAGAGGAAGCGGGGGGAGCTCCTACGAGCAGTACTTC
CAIRGSGGSSYEQYF
>TRBV6-6|TRBD2|few|TRBJ2-3
TGTGCCAGCAGCCAGTTAGCGGGGGGCCGCACAGATACGCAGTATTTT
CASSQLAGGRTDTQYF